This TCR beta chain appears in the sequencing data of a study of T cells in Graves' hyperthyroidism and ophthalmopathy. On the study more broadly: Peripheral blood draws took place at initial diagnosis, ahead of any treatment. Study-wide results and caveats: Blood held most thyroid clonotypes expanded above 0.001 frequency.

Amplification of TCR beta CDR3 regions was performed using RNA transcripts as template. In the first-round RT-PCR of the TCR CDR3, the HTBI primer set was used. TCRdb reanalysed the multiplex PCR reads using MiXCR and keeps one entry per CDR3 protein. The profile covers roughly 720,000 distinct CDR3 sequences, with around a sixth appearing a single time and roughly 16% taken by the ten largest. Concerning this clonotype itself: The antigen remains unidentified.

CDR1 SGHRS and CDR2 YFSETQ come from the germline V gene. The CDR3 length is 12 residues. V dropped 4 bases and J dropped 4 bases, with 8 bases sitting between them. The chain employs TRBV5-1 and TRBJ1-2, with D uncertain. Sequencing was performed on blood. The sequence derives from a man aged 50 to 59 with Graves' hyperthyroidism. The CDR3 sequence is CASSDDIYGYTF. The CDR3 DNA reads as TGCGCCAGCAGCGACGACATCTATGGCTACACCTTC. The full variable domain, rest sourced from reference TRBV5-1 and TRBJ1-2, is KAGVTQTPRYLIKTRGQQVTLSCSPISGHRSVSWYQQTPGQGLQFLFEYFSETQRNKGNFPGRFSGRQFSNSRSEMNVSTLELGDSALYLCASSDDIYGYTFGSGTRLTVV.